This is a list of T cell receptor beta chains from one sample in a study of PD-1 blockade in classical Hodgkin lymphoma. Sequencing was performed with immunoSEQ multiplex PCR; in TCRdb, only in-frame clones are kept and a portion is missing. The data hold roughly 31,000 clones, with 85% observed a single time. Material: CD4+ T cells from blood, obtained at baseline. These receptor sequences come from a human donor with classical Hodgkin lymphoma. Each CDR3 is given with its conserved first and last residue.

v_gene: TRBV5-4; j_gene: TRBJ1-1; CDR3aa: CASSQRQGANTEAFF
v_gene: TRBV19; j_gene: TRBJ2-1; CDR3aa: CASSPADLDLDEQFF
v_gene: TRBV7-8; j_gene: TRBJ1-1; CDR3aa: CASSSPSWVEAFF
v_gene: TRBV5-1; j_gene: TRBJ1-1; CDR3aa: CASSEETGKGAFF
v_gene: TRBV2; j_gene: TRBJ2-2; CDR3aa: CASSNSGTNTGELFF
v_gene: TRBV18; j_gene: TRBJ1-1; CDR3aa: CASSREQGGTEAFF
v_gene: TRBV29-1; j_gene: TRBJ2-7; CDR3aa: CSHWGGSGEQYF
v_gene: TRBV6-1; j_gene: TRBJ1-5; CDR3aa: CASSDGVRGALYSNQPQHF
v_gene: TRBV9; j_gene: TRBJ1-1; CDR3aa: CASSVGGENTEAFF
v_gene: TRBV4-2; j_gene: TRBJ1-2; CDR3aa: CASSQVGGGNYGYTF
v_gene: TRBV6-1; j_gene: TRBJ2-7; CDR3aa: CASRTKTGGSFEQYF
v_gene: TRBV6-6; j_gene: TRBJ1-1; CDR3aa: CASTPGDWTEAFF
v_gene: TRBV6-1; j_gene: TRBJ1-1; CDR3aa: CASPLGSSNTEAFF
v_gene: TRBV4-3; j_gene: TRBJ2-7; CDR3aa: CASSRLVGAGDNSYEQYF
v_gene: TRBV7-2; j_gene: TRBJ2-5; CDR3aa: CASSLALSLAGGAEQETQYF
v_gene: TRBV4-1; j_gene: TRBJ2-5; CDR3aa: CASSFGLADETQYF
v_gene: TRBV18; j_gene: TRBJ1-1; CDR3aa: CASSPTGGLNTEAFF
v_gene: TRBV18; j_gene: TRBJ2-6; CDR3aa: CASSPPFSSGANVLTF
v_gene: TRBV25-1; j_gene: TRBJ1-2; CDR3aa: CASSYRTADGYTF
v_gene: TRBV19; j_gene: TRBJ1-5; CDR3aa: CASSNMGQRVNQPQHF
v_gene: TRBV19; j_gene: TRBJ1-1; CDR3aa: CASSIEGVGGTEAFF
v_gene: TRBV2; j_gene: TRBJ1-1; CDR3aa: CASSHPRLWGEAFF
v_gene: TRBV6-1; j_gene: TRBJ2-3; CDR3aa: CASRRADTQYF
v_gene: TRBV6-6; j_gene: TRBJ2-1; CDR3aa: CASSPARDGGEQFF
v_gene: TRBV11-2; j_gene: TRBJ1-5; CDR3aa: CASSLGAGLSPQHF
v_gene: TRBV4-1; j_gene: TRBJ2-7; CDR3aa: CASSPGGGRTYEQYF
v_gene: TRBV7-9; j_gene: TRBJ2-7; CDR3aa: CASRRDYYEQYF
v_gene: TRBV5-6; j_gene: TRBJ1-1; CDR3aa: CASSLGWNTEAFF
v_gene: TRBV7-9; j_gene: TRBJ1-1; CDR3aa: CASSLAWGGTEAFF
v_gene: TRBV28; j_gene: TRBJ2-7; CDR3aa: CASSLGGHEQYF
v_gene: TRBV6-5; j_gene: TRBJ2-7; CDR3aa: CASSYSGGQGAYEQYF
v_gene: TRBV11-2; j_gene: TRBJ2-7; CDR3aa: CASSLIVYSRYEQYF
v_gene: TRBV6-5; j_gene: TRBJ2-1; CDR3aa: CASTPGPGEQFF
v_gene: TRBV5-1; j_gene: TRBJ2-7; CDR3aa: CASSSTGSTYEQYF
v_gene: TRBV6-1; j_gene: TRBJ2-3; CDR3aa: CASSGGGPDTQYF
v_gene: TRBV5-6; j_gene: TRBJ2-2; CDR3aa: CASSPTPAVNTGELFF
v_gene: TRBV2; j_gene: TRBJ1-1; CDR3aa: CASARPGQGWDTEAFF
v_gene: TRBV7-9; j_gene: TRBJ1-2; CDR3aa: CASSLGDKGSGYTF
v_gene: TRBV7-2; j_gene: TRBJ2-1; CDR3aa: CASSLQASGSSNEQFF
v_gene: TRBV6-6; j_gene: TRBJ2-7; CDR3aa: CASSYGAGGGHEQYF
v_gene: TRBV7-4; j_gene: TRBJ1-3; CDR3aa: CASSLPQPGNTIYF
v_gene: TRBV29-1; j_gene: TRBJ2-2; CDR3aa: CSVVTFANTGELFF
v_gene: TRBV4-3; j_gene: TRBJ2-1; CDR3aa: CASSPGLAGREQFF
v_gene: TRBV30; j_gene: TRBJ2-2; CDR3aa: CAWSSTPSVAGELFF
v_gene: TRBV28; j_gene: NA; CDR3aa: CASSVTSGRALVEQYF
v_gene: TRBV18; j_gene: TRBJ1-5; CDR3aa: CASSPKGSDRAQHF
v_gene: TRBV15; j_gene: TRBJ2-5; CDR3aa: CATKRRSQETQYF
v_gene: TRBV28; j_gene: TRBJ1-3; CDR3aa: CASKGLQGVGNTIYF
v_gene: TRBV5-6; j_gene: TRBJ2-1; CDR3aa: CASNTRVGSYNEQFF
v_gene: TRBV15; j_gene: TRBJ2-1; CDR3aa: CATSSQGPGTDEQFF
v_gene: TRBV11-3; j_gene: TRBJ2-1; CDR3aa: CASSLDGLAGASDEQFF
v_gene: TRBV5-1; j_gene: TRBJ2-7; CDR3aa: CASSLATGKSSYEQYF
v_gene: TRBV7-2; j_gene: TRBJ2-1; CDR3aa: CASSLQGQSRNEQFF
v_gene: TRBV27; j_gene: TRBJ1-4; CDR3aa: CVSSLSLSTTNEKLFF
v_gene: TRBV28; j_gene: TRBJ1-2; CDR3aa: CASSLSGTGQYGYTF
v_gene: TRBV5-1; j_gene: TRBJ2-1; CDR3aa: CASSSPYGGADRIINEQFF
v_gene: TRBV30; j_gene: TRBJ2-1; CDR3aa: CAWSDYNEQFF